The source of this TCR beta chain is a study of response to subunit inactivated influenza vaccine. The study's findings and limits: Few additional T cells are recruited per seasonal influenza vaccination, authors suggested.

TCRdb fed the RT-PCR reads into MiXCR, producing one record per CDR3 protein. The table lists about 480,000 distinct CDR3 sequences, roughly 23% of them singletons. A note on this clonotype: Its antigen is not identified.

This CDR3 comprises 15 residues. Trimming took 6 bases from V and 1 from J, leaving 16 bases between them. The chain uses TRBV12-3 or TRBV12-4 and TRBJ2-7, with D perhaps being TRBD1 or TRBD2 (7 bases each). The sequencing used CD4+ T cells sorted from PBMCs, collected about 5 days after vaccination. This TCR was sampled from a man in his fifties who received an inactivated influenza vaccine. CDR3 amino acids: CASRPGRGRSYEQYF. In nucleotides, the CDR3 is TGTGCCAGCAGGCCGGGGAGGGGGCGTTCCTACGAGCAGTACTTC.